The 23 T cell receptor beta chains in this list originate from one sample, sequenced in a study of shared clonotypes between healthy human individuals. Produced via immunoSEQ multiplex PCR; TCRdb's table is partial and in-frame only. The data hold 1.5 million to 2.5 million clones, with roughly 94% observed a single time. Naive CD8 cells lacked CD45RO and underwent positive selection for CCR7, leaving out terminally differentiated effector memory CD45RA+ cells. Sequencing input: naive CD8+ T cells sorted from blood. These receptors came from a man aged 18 to 29 in good health.

Concerning this clone itself: The same CDR3 is also encoded by other DNA sequences in this sample. This chain connects TRBV6-5 to TRBJ2-7; TRBD2 aligns across 9 bases. Trimming took 2 bases from V and 3 from J; bases not matched to a gene: 2. CDR1 MNHEY and CDR2 SVGAGI come from the germline V gene. The CDR3 is made up of 14 amino acids. The CDR3 sequence: CASSYVAGDYEQYF. CDR3 in DNA: TGTGCCAGCAGTTACGTAGCGGGGGACTACGAGCAGTACTTC.

The rearrangement joins TRBV27 to TRBJ2-3; maybe TRBD1 (8 bases). This CDR3 comprises 17 residues. CDR1 MNHEY and CDR2 SMNVEV come from the germline V gene (reference sequence). V was shortened by 2 bases and J by 0 bases, with 15 bases between the two germline ends. The DNA of the CDR3 is TGTGCCAGCAGTTTAGGCACAGGGGGGGTAAGCACAGATACGCAGTATTTT. Translation: CASSLGTGGVSTDTQYF.

CDR3 sequence (DNA): TGTGCCAGCAGTTTGGGGGATGCCTACGAGCAGTACTTC. Amino acids: CASSLGDAYEQYF. This chain uses TRBV28 with TRBJ2-7; TRBD1 or TRBD2 may be the D gene (5 bases each). The CDR3 sequence is 13 residues long. CDR1 and CDR2 from the germline V gene are MDHEN and SYDVKM. Deletions cut 3 bases from V and 2 bases from J, with 8 bases between.

As for this clone: At the DNA level, this CDR3 is encoded by other sequences in the same sample as well. The chain combines TRBV5-6 with TRBJ2-7; D perhaps matches TRBD1 (6 bases). The V end was cut by 4 bases, the J end by 1 base, with 9 bases between. This CDR3 is 13 amino acids long. Germline assignment: CDR1 SGHDT and CDR2 YYEEEE. The CDR3 reads CASSPTGSYEQYF. Written as DNA, the CDR3 is TGTGCCAGCAGCCCGACAGGTTCCTACGAGCAGTACTTC.

The rearrangement joins TRBV28 to TRBJ2-7, with D possibly being TRBD1 or TRBD2 (5 bases each). Germline V gene sequence: CDR1 MDHEN, CDR2 SYDVKM. This CDR3 contains 13 residues. Trimming stripped 2 bases from V and 5 bases from J, with 10 bases between. Here the CDR3 reads CASSLHGGDEQYF. The CDR3 nucleotides are TGTGCCAGCAGTTTACATGGGGGAGACGAGCAGTACTTC.

The chain joins TRBV27 to TRBJ2-1; 13 bases fit TRBD2. The germline V gene has CDR1 MNHEY and CDR2 SMNVEV (reference sequence). The CDR3 has 22 residues. J lost 2 bases, V lost 6 bases, and 22 bases had no gene match. In DNA form, the CDR3 reads TGTGCCAGCAGGACCTTGGGGACACAAGCCGGGACTAGCGGGATCCCCTACAATGAGCAGTTCTTC. Encoded protein: CASRTLGTQAGTSGIPYNEQFF.

This clone came up once. The chain employs TRBV2 and TRBJ2-1; no clear D gene. V was trimmed by 4 bases and J by 5 bases, leaving 12 bases between them. CDR1 and CDR2 from the germline V gene are SNHLY and FYNNEI. CDR3 length: 14 amino acids. The CDR3 region is CASSGQADHNEQFF. The CDR3 DNA is TGTGCCAGCAGTGGTCAGGCAGATCACAATGAGCAGTTCTTC.

The chain has TRBV4-2 and TRBJ2-7; 8 positions match TRBD1. The J segment lost 2 bases and the V segment lost 2 bases, leaving 5 bases of the junction unmatched. This CDR3 contains 15 residues. CDR1 is LGHNA and CDR2 is YNFKEQ in the germline V gene. The CDR3 coding sequence is TGTGCCAGCAGCCAATTGCAGGGGGCAGCCTACGAGCAGTACTTC. Translated, it gives CASSQLQGAAYEQYF.

A single count supports this clone. This chain connects TRBV25-1 to TRBJ1-1, with a possible D match to TRBD1 (5 bases). Trimming pared 6 bases from V and 4 bases from J, leaving 15 bases between. The CDR3 totals 14 residues. Germline-derived CDR1 and CDR2 are MGHDK and SYGVNS. The CDR3 loop is CASSIEWGSTEAFF. The DNA for the CDR3 is TGTGCCAGCAGCATCGAATGGGGGAGCACTGAAGCTTTCTTT.

As concerns this clone: The sample contains more than one DNA sequence encoding this CDR3. The rearrangement joins TRBV6-5 to TRBJ1-2; D might be TRBD1 (5 bases). The germline V gene encodes CDR1 MNHEY and CDR2 SVGAGI. The CDR3 has 13 amino acids. The germline V and J ends were trimmed by 5 bases and 4 bases, with 11 bases remaining between them. CDR3 in DNA: TGTGCCAGCAGTCCTGACAGCTTCTATGGCTACACCTTC. Residues: CASSPDSFYGYTF.

V gene TRBV27 combines with J gene TRBJ2-1, with 10 bases lining up with TRBD2. Germline-derived CDR1 and CDR2 are MNHEY and SMNVEV (reference sequence). Trimming at V came to 1 base and at J to 7 bases, leaving 4 bases not matched to a gene. The CDR3 contains 15 residues. CDR3 DNA sequence: TGTGCCAGCAGTTTATTCCTAGCGGGAGTGAATGAGCAGTTCTTC. It specifies CASSLFLAGVNEQFF.

This clone came up once. This chain connects TRBV9 to TRBJ2-7; perhaps D is TRBD1 or TRBD2 (5 bases each). Germline lookup yields CDR1 SGDLS and CDR2 YYNGEE. This CDR3 contains 15 residues. Trimming took 0 bases from V and 7 from J, leaving 17 bases between them. In DNA, the CDR3 is TGTGCCAGCAGCGTAGGTGGGGGATCGGTACTAGAGCAGTACTTC. Translated, it gives CASSVGGGSVLEQYF. Supplemented by reference TRBV9 and TRBJ2-7, the full variable domain reads DSGVTQTPKHLITATGQRVTLRCSPRSGDLSVYWYQQSLDQGLQFLIQYYNGEERAKGNILERFSAQQFPDLHSELNLSSLELGDSALYFCASSVGGGSVLEQYFGPGTRLTVT.

A single count supports this clone. V usage is TRBV9 and J usage is TRBJ2-3; 8 bases line up with TRBD2. The ends lost 0 bases at V and 7 bases at J; junction bases unmatched: 7. The germline V gene encodes CDR1 SGDLS and CDR2 YYNGEE. The CDR3 is made up of 15 amino acids. The chain's CDR3 is CASSVGSGSSNTQYF. DNA of the CDR3: TGTGCCAGCAGCGTAGGGAGCGGGAGTTCAAATACGCAGTATTTT.

This clone occurred once. The chain couples TRBV27 to TRBJ2-7, with 14 bases fitting TRBD2. Germline loops: CDR1 MNHEY, CDR2 SMNVEV (reference sequence). V shed 4 bases and J 1 base; nucleotides not matched to a gene: 6. The length of the CDR3 is 17 residues. The CDR3 bases are TGTGCCAGCAGTTCCGGACTAGCGGGAGGTACGTCCTACGAGCAGTACTTC. Protein sequence: CASSSGLAGGTSYEQYF.

The rearrangement links TRBV28 to TRBJ2-2; D is uncertain. CDR1 is MDHEN, CDR2 SYDVKM, per germline. V dropped 8 bases and J dropped 5 bases, with 12 bases sitting between them. The CDR3 extends over 13 amino acids. CDR3 DNA: TGTGCCAGCCGCTACTCGAGGACCGGGGAGCTGTTTTTT. It translates to CASRYSRTGELFF.

V usage is TRBV7-9 and J usage is TRBJ2-6, with TRBD1 as a possible D gene (5 bases). Germline V gene sequence: CDR1 SEHNR, CDR2 FQNEAQ (reference sequence). This CDR3 is 13 amino acids long. Trimming stripped 4 bases from V and 14 bases from J, with 15 bases between. The DNA of the CDR3 is TGTGCCAGCAGCTCGAAACCAGGGCCCATCCTGACTTTC. It yields the protein CASSSKPGPILTF.

This chain joins TRBV28 and TRBJ2-3; D tentatively reads TRBD1 or TRBD2 (7 bases each). V lost 1 base and J 5 bases, leaving 19 bases between the germline ends. The CDR3 sequence is 17 residues long. The germline CDR1 and CDR2 sequences are MDHEN and SYDVKM. The CDR3 DNA reads TGTGCCAGCAGTTTATACGCCGGGGAGGGGGCGGGAGATACGCAGTATTTT. Its translation: CASSLYAGEGAGDTQYF.

The chain combines TRBV6-5 with TRBJ2-2, with D tentatively TRBD1 (6 bases). The CDR3 is made up of 13 amino acids. V shed 5 bases and J shed 6 bases, with 10 bases lying between them. Germline-derived CDR1 and CDR2 are MNHEY and SVGAGI. CDR3 coding DNA: TGTGCCAGCAGTGCGGACAGCTCCGGGGAGCTGTTTTTT. It yields the protein CASSADSSGELFF.

The J gene is TRBJ2-3, the V gene TRBV7-9, with D possibly being TRBD2 (6 bases). The CDR3 covers 15 residues. The V end was cut by 0 bases, the J end by 1 base, with 8 bases between. Per the germline V gene, CDR1 is SEHNR and CDR2 is FQNEAQ (reference sequence). CDR3 coding DNA: TGTGCCAGCAGCTTAGCGGAGCGGGGCACAGATACGCAGTATTTT. Residues: CASSLAERGTDTQYF.

As regards this clone: The sample has other DNA sequences that encode this CDR3 too. CDR3 protein: CSVEGDSSGANVLTF. DNA of the CDR3: TGCAGCGTTGAAGGGGATAGCTCTGGGGCCAACGTCCTGACTTTC. This chain links TRBV29-1 with TRBJ2-6; the D is unclear. The CDR3 spans 15 residues. The ends were cut back, 1 base at V and 0 bases at J, with 7 bases in the middle. The germline gives CDR1 SQVTM, CDR2 ANQGSEA.

The gene calls are TRBV7-8 and TRBJ1-6; perhaps TRBD1 as D (5 bases). CDR3 length: 15 residues. Trimming removed 1 base from V and 10 bases from J, with 14 bases in between. Germline loops: CDR1 SGHVS, CDR2 FQNEAQ. CDR3 nucleotides: TGTGCCAGCAGCTTAGGACCGGGGGTTGGGTCACCCCTCCACTTT. Amino acids: CASSLGPGVGSPLHF.

Details on this clone: No DNA is shown, since the ends of the CDR3 on it are uncertain; the CDR3 is the one TCRdb lists. The chain uses TRBV14 and TRBJ2-2; the D call in the table, TRBD2, was not verified against the DNA. The CDR3 comprises 15 residues, both ends counted. CDR1 and CDR2 (germline): SGHDN, FVKESK. Here the CDR3 reads CASSTSEGWFGELFF.

This clone was counted once. The chain joins TRBV4-1 to TRBJ1-6; unclear D gene. CDR1 MGHRA and CDR2 YSYEKL come from the germline V gene. The CDR3 covers 14 residues. Trimming took off 3 bases at V and 10 bases at J, with 13 bases between the two ends. The CDR3 region has the DNA TGCGCCAGCAGCCAGGTCTCCTCGTCCTCACCCCTCCACTTT. Protein: CASSQVSSSSPLHF.